This TCR beta chain was identified during a study of identical twins. The CDR3 has 15 amino acids. V lost 3 bases, J lost 0 bases, and 5 bases stayed unmatched. Looked up from germline, CDR1 is SEHNR and CDR2 is FQNEAQ (reference sequence). This clonotype has just a few counts. TCRdb recomputed calls from the 5' RACE reads with MiXCR, one row per CDR3 protein. The top ten clones hold around 0.48% of a sample with about 550,000 distinct CDR3 sequences, approximately 20% of them seen once. These same records also appear under a second study, on yellow fever vaccine responses in identical twins.

This clonotype was obtained from a woman younger than 35 in good health. Sequences were obtained from CD4+ T cells sorted from blood. The chain couples TRBV7-9 to TRBJ2-7; 7 bases align to TRBD2. The CDR3, as DNA: TGTGCCAGCAGCTTGAGCGGGGCGAGCTCCTACGAGCAGTACTTC. As protein: CASSLSGASSYEQYF.